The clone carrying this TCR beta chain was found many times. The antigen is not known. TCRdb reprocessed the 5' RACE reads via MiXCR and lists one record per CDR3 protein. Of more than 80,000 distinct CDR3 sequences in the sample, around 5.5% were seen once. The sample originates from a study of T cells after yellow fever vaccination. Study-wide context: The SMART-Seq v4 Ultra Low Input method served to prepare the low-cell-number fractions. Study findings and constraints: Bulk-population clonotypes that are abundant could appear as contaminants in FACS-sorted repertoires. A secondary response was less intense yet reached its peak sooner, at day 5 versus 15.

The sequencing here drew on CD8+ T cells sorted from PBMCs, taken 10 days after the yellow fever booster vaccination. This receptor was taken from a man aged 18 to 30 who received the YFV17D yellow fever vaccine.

For the CDR3, the DNA is TGTGCCAGCAGCTTTGGGATCGGGGACAGAACATACGAGCAGTACTTC. The encoded protein is CASSFGIGDRTYEQYF. The V gene is TRBV7-2, the J gene TRBJ2-7; 7 bases match TRBD1. Germline V gene sequence: CDR1 SGHTA, CDR2 FQGNSA. The CDR3 runs to 16 residues. V trimming: 3 bases; J trimming: 4 bases; junction bases outside the gene matches: 12.